This TCR beta chain was found in a study of T cells expressing NK-cell markers. The CDR3 has 16 amino acids. Germline CDR1 is SGHRS and CDR2 is YFSETQ. 5'RACE template switching built TCR beta cDNA with unique molecular identifiers. One entry per CDR3 protein, without DNA, is what TCRdb gives after re-calling the 5' RACE reads. The sample has some 390,000 distinct CDR3 sequences. Study-level points and caveats: The share of CD8+ T cells held by dominant NKG2C+ clonotypes was roughly 1.0-8% in several donors.

A word on this clonotype: Its antigen is unidentified.

The sequenced material came from blood T cells: a sorted CD56 or NKG2C T cell subset, CD4+ or CD8+ T cells, or bulk PBMC T cells (not recorded which). This receptor was obtained from a woman in her forties or fifties in good health. The chain employs TRBV5-1 and TRBJ2-1; with no DNA, the TCRdb D assignment of TRBD1 cannot be verified. The CDR3 protein is CASSLGFRGRANEQFF.